A single sample is the source of the 5 T cell receptor beta chains below, sequenced in a study of T-cell reconstitution after alpha-beta-depleted transplantation in children (dated by TCRdb to the mid-2010s). The library came from PCR. Data came from an Illumina HiSeq 2500. TCR library preparation used molecular barcoding, with unique molecular identifiers applied to normalize quantification of the TCRbeta repertoire. TCRdb reworked the public reads: Q25 trimming with fastp, MiXCR clone assembly, productive beta chains retained. CDR3 protein sequences are deduplicated, and each keeps its most common genes and DNA. The sample yields 490,000 or so distinct CDR3 sequences; about 12% were counted once. The ten most abundant clones make up about 5.6% of the sample. The sequencing used PBMCs from the stem cell graft donor, collected from the stem cell graft. The receptors here all came from a human donor who donated a stem cell graft to a child with combined immunodeficiency.

V usage is TRBV7-9 and J usage is TRBJ1-2; D is uncertain. Germline V gene data show CDR1 as SEHNR and CDR2 as FQNEAQ (reference sequence). This CDR3 spans 13 amino acids. The V end lost 5 bases, the J end lost 3 bases, and 10 bases lay between the germline ends. CDR3 amino acids: CASSPGAYYGYTF. The DNA of the CDR3 is TGTGCCAGCAGCCCGGGCGCCTACTATGGCTACACCTTC. Using reference TRBV7-9 and TRBJ1-2 for the parts outside the CDR3, the full variable domain is DTGVSQNPRHKITKRGQNVTFRCDPISEHNRLYWYRQTLGQGPEFLTYFQNEAQLEKSRLLSDRFSAERPKGSFSTLEIQRTEQGDSAMYLCASSPGAYYGYTFGSGTRLTVV.

The J gene is TRBJ1-2, the V gene TRBV5-1, with D possibly matching TRBD1 (6 bases). This CDR3 is 15 amino acids long. CDR1 is SGHRS and CDR2 is YFSETQ in the germline V gene. V was shortened by 0 bases and J by 4 bases, with 13 bases between the two germline ends. The CDR3 reads CASSLEWTARYGYTF. The CDR3 DNA follows: TGCGCCAGCAGCTTGGAATGGACAGCCCGCTATGGCTACACCTTC. Looking up the rest from reference TRBV5-1 and TRBJ1-2 gives the full variable domain: KAGVTQTPRYLIKTRGQQVTLSCSPISGHRSVSWYQQTPGQGLQFLFEYFSETQRNKGNFPGRFSGRQFSNSRSEMNVSTLELGDSALYLCASSLEWTARYGYTFGSGTRLTVV.

This clonotype was recorded many times. This chain uses TRBV6-2 or TRBV6-3 with TRBJ2-1, with 8 bases lining up with TRBD2. CDR3 length: 15 amino acids. Trimming took 2 bases from V and 3 from J; bases not matched to a gene: 3. From germline, CDR1 is MNHEY and CDR2 SVGEGT. CDR3 bases: TGTGCCAGCAGTTACCGGCTAGCGGGCTACAATGAGCAGTTCTTC. Encoded protein: CASSYRLAGYNEQFF.

The gene calls are TRBV6-1 and TRBJ1-1, with D possibly being TRBD1 (5 bases). The ends were cut back, 3 bases at V and 1 base at J, with 12 bases in the middle. CDR3 length: 15 residues. CDR1 and CDR2 (germline): MNHNS, SASEGT. The CDR3 loop reads CASSDRGEKNTEAFF. Written as DNA, the CDR3 is TGTGCCAGCAGTGATAGGGGCGAGAAGAACACTGAAGCTTTCTTT.

The sample holds many counts of this clonotype. The CDR3 protein is CSVGGQGYTGELFF. The CDR3 DNA reads as TGCAGCGTTGGGGGACAGGGTTACACCGGGGAGCTGTTTTTT. This chain joins TRBV29-1 and TRBJ2-2; 9 bases agree with TRBD1. Losses at the gene ends were 4 bases for V and 3 bases for J; bases not matched to a gene: 3. This CDR3 region has 14 residues. Germline loops: CDR1 SQVTM, CDR2 ANQGSEA.